The 26 T cell receptor beta chains below were found in one sample sequenced in a study of cytomegalovirus exposure and HLA in healthy donors (dated by TCRdb to between 2016 and 2019). Receptor libraries were prepared by the immunoSEQ multiplex PCR assay. The multiplex PCR relied on a mix of 60 forward primers for TCR Vbeta segments and 13 reverse primers for TCR Jbeta segments. This immuneACCESS table, as held by TCRdb, lists in-frame sequences with V and J called but not all clones. Of the missing ones, under half trace to an unresolved V gene in checked studies; the others have no known cause. For this sample the table gives under 150,000 clones, of which about 79% were detected only once. Jointly, the top ten make up approximately 2.7% of the sample. The sequencing input was PBMCs. The receptors shown here come from a young woman in good health and CMV-seronegative.

The chain carries TRBV5-8 and TRBJ2-2; perhaps TRBD2 as D (6 bases). V lost 4 bases, J lost 4 bases, and 17 bases lay in between. This CDR3 is built from 16 residues. CDR1 is SGHTS and CDR2 is YDEGEE in the germline V gene. Written as DNA, the CDR3 is TGTGCCAGCAGCCCCCTGGTGGGGGGAGGCACCGGGGAGCTGTTTTTT. It encodes CASSPLVGGGTGELFF.

This clone was seen only a few times. The gene calls are TRBV7-2 and TRBJ2-1, with D possibly TRBD1 on 5 matching bases. Trimming took 1 base from V and 5 from J, leaving 15 bases between them. CDR1 is SGHTA and CDR2 is FQGNSA in the germline V gene. The CDR3 runs 16 residues. CDR3 sequence (DNA): TGTGCCAGCAGCTTAGTGGCCAGAAGGGGCGACAATGAGCAGTTCTTC. It translates to CASSLVARRGDNEQFF.

The CDR3 spells CSDRPEAFF. Written as DNA, the CDR3 is TGCAGTGACAGGCCTGAAGCTTTCTTT. The V and J genes are TRBV20-1 and TRBJ1-1, with D maybe TRBD1 (5 bases). The germline CDR1 and CDR2 sequences are DFQATT and SNEGSKA (reference sequence). Between the trimmed V and J ends, which lost 7 bases and 6 bases, there was a span of 6 bases. This CDR3 contains 9 residues.

The genes are TRBV7-9 and TRBJ2-7; 10 bases are shared with TRBD2. The CDR3 is 15 residues long. Germline assignment: CDR1 SEHNR and CDR2 FQNEAQ (reference sequence). V was pared by 2 bases and J by 6 bases, with 7 bases of the junction left unmatched. The CDR3 coding sequence is TGTGCCAGCAGCTTATCGAGACTAGCGGGTTCCGAGCAGTACTTC. This gives the protein CASSLSRLAGSEQYF.

The chain couples TRBV29-1 to TRBJ2-7; TRBD2 aligns across 12 bases. The V and J ends lost 4 bases and 2 bases, in that order; junction bases with no gene match: 3. This CDR3 is built from 14 residues. Germline CDR1 and CDR2: SQVTM and ANQGSEA. The CDR3 loop reads CSVGPSGGAYEQYF. The CDR3 nucleotides are TGCAGCGTTGGCCCTAGCGGGGGGGCCTACGAGCAGTACTTC.

The chain carries TRBV7-9 and TRBJ2-3; 7 bases agree with TRBD2. This CDR3 has 15 amino acids. Trimming at V came to 2 bases and at J to 2 bases, leaving 4 bases not matched to a gene. Germline assignment: CDR1 SEHNR and CDR2 FQNEAQ (reference sequence). The CDR3 protein is CASSLSSGNTDTQYF. For the CDR3, the DNA is TGTGCCAGCAGCTTATCAAGCGGGAACACAGATACGCAGTATTTT.

This clone was seen only once. The chain links TRBV6-6 to TRBJ1-2, with 8 bases fitting TRBD1. CDR3 size: 13 residues. Germline assignment: CDR1 MNHNY and CDR2 SVGAGI (reference sequence). V shed 5 bases, J shed 8 bases, and the junction held 7 bases outside the gene matches. The CDR3 here is CASSQQGDRGYTF. The CDR3 DNA reads as TGTGCCAGCAGTCAACAGGGGGATAGGGGCTACACCTTC.

This clone has a single count. The V call is TRBV5-6, the J call TRBJ1-1, with 8 nucleotides matching TRBD1. This CDR3 has 15 residues. V dropped 5 bases and J dropped 1; count of bases not matched to a gene: 7. Germline V lookup: CDR1 SGHDT, CDR2 YYEEEE. CDR3 amino acids: CASSWPGTGNTEAFF. CDR3 nucleotides: TGTGCCAGCAGTTGGCCCGGGACAGGGAACACTGAAGCTTTCTTT.

The V call is TRBV14, the J call TRBJ2-7, with a weak D call TRBD2 (6 bases). V lost 0 bases to trimming and J lost 2 bases, with 17 bases between them. Germline CDR1 is SGHDN and CDR2 is FVKESK. CDR3 length equals 17 residues. CDR3 coding DNA: TGTGCCAGCAGCCAAGACGGGAGCGGTGCCTTACCCTACGAGCAGTACTTC. Protein sequence: CASSQDGSGALPYEQYF.

The J gene is TRBJ2-1, the V gene TRBV25-1, with D possibly matching TRBD2 (6 bases). V lost 6 bases, J lost 6 bases, and 15 bases lay in between. This CDR3 contains 14 residues. Per germline, CDR1 MGHDK and CDR2 SYGVNS. CDR3 sequence: CASRNTLRGNEQFF. Written as DNA, the CDR3 is TGTGCCAGCAGAAATACCTTGCGGGGCAATGAGCAGTTCTTC.

The genes are TRBV5-4 and TRBJ1-2; TRBD1 aligns across 10 bases. The CDR3 extends over 14 amino acids. The germline gives CDR1 SGHNT, CDR2 YYREEE (reference sequence). V shed 4 bases, J shed 2 bases, and the junction held 2 bases outside the gene matches. CDR3 sequence: CASSPGQGNYGYTF. The CDR3 nucleotides read TGTGCCAGCAGCCCGGGACAGGGGAACTATGGCTACACCTTC.

The V gene is TRBV5-6, the J gene TRBJ1-2; unclear D gene. The CDR3 extends over 14 amino acids. The V end was cut by 0 bases, the J end by 5 bases, with 11 bases between. Germline CDR1 reads SGHDT; CDR2 reads YYEEEE. This chain's CDR3 is CASSLDPGRYGYTF. The CDR3 nucleotides are TGTGCCAGCAGCTTGGACCCGGGGAGATATGGCTACACCTTC.

The DNA of the CDR3 is TGTGCCAGTAGTAACCGGGACAGGACCTATGGCTACACCTTC. Protein sequence: CASSNRDRTYGYTF. The V and J genes are TRBV19 and TRBJ1-2; 8 nucleotides match TRBD1. The CDR3 contains 14 residues. Germline V CDR1 and CDR2: LNHDA, SQIVND (reference sequence). The ends lost 4 bases at V and 4 bases at J; junction bases unmatched: 5.

V usage is TRBV2 and J usage is TRBJ2-4; 7 bases fit TRBD2. Trimming took 4 bases from V and 9 from J; bases not matched to a gene: 12. This CDR3 is 15 amino acids long. Germline V lookup: CDR1 SNHLY, CDR2 FYNNEI. CDR3 region: CASSGAPGGSVIQYF. CDR3 DNA sequence: TGTGCCAGCAGTGGGGCCCCGGGGGGTAGCGTCATTCAGTACTTC.

Concerning this clone: The junction departs from germline at one end; a sequencing error may be responsible. The chain is built from TRBV5-6 and TRBJ1-1; TRBD1 matches at 7 bases. The CDR3 consists of 16 residues. Germline V CDR1 and CDR2: SGHDT, YYEEEE. The CDR3 DNA is TGTGCCAGCATAAGACAGGGATTCTCCGGTGACACTGAAGATTTCTTT. This encodes CASIRQGFSGDTEDFF.

The chain uses TRBV7-9 and TRBJ1-6; D is perhaps TRBD1 (5 bases). Germline assignment: CDR1 SEHNR and CDR2 FQNEAQ (reference sequence). V was trimmed by 10 bases and J by 0 bases, leaving 16 bases between them. This CDR3 spans 16 amino acids. The CDR3, as DNA: TGTGCCACCCAGGGAAACCGTAGCTCCTATAATTCACCCCTCCACTTT. Translated, it gives CATQGNRSSYNSPLHF.

The chain carries TRBV21-1 and TRBJ1-5; the table's D call, TRBD1, was not checked against the DNA. TRBV21-1 is annotated as a pseudogene. This CDR3 is 16 amino acids long. CDR3 in amino acids: CASSRQGQSSNQPQHF. The CDR3 nucleotides read TGTGCCAGCAGCAGACAGGGACAATCTAGCAATCAGCCCCAGCATTTT.

This clone occurred a few times. Here the CDR3 DNA reads TGTGCCAGCAGCCAGTTTAGGGGGTGGGGCACTGAAGCTTTCTTT. The encoded protein is CASSQFRGWGTEAFF. The J gene is TRBJ1-1, the V gene TRBV14; the D gene is possibly TRBD1 (6 bases). The V and J ends lost 3 bases and 4 bases respectively, with 15 bases between them. The CDR3 sequence is 15 residues long. Germline lookup yields CDR1 SGHDN and CDR2 FVKESK.

V usage is TRBV27 and J usage is TRBJ1-5; D gene uncertain. V was clipped by 10 bases and J by 9 bases, with 16 bases between them. CDR1 is MNHEY and CDR2 is SMNVEV in the germline V gene (reference sequence). This CDR3 is built from 12 residues. CDR3 region: CATRRTRGPQHF. The DNA of the CDR3 is TGTGCCACACGTCGTACCCGGGGGCCCCAGCATTTT.

In DNA form, the CDR3 reads TGTGCCAGTAGTATTTGGCAGTTATCCTACAATGAGCAGTTCTTC. Its translation is CASSIWQLSYNEQFF. V gene TRBV19 combines with J gene TRBJ2-1, with D unclear. This CDR3 contains 15 residues. Germline-derived CDR1 and CDR2 are LNHDA and SQIVND (reference sequence). Trimming took 3 bases from V and 1 from J, leaving 10 bases between them.

This sequence joins TRBV2 and TRBJ1-4; D is unresolved. The ends were cut back, 4 bases at V and 2 bases at J, with 8 bases in the middle. Per germline, CDR1 SNHLY and CDR2 FYNNEI. This CDR3 comprises 14 residues. In DNA, the CDR3 is TGTGCCAGCAGTGGGGCGTTCACTAATGAAAAACTGTTTTTT. Protein sequence: CASSGAFTNEKLFF.

The V and J genes are TRBV7-9 and TRBJ2-1; possibly TRBD1 for D (5 bases). The germline gives CDR1 SEHNR, CDR2 FQNEAQ (reference sequence). This CDR3 spans 18 amino acids. With 4 bases removed from V and 4 bases from J, the gap between germline ends came to 23 bases. The CDR3 spells CASSSRRRALFAYNEQFF. CDR3 coding DNA: TGTGCCAGCAGCTCCCGGCGCAGGGCTCTATTCGCTTACAATGAGCAGTTCTTC.

The V gene is TRBV7-9, the J gene TRBJ2-1, with TRBD2 matching 10 bases. The CDR3 totals 15 residues. J gave up 6 bases and V 7 bases, and 9 bases lay outside the gene matches. Germline V lookup: CDR1 SEHNR, CDR2 FQNEAQ (reference sequence). Written as DNA, the CDR3 is TGTGCCAGCACCATAGCGGGAGGCCTTGGCAATGAGCAGTTCTTC. Its protein is CASTIAGGLGNEQFF.

The chain recombines TRBV2 with TRBJ1-5; weak D call: TRBD1 (5 bases). The CDR3 runs to 13 residues. Germline V lookup: CDR1 SNHLY, CDR2 FYNNEI. The V end lost 3 bases, the J end lost 6 bases, and 9 bases lay between the germline ends. CDR3 bases: TGTGCCAGCAGTGAGGGGAGGGGTCAGCCCCAGCATTTT. Amino acids: CASSEGRGQPQHF.

A word on this clone: An end of the junction does not agree with germline; a read error may underlie this. The J gene is TRBJ2-2, the V gene TRBV7-7, with D perhaps TRBD2 (6 bases). The CDR3 length is 18 residues. Germline V gene sequence: CDR1 SSHAT, CDR2 FNYEAQ (reference sequence). The CDR3: CASSGGGGGTTNTGELFF. Here the CDR3 DNA reads TGTGCTAGCAGCGGCGGTGGCGGAGGGACGACGAACACCGGGGAGCTGTTTTTT.

This chain connects TRBV7-2 to TRBJ1-2, with 7 bases matching TRBD1. CDR3 length equals 15 residues. V trimming: 5 bases; J trimming: 2 bases; junction bases outside the gene matches: 8. Germline lookup yields CDR1 SGHTA and CDR2 FQGNSA. In DNA form, the CDR3 reads TGTGCCAGCAGCCCCTGGACAGGCTCCAACTATGGCTACACCTTC. Protein product: CASSPWTGSNYGYTF.